The clone carrying this TCR beta chain was found a few times. The data were obtained in a study of blood T cell repertoires in COVID-19. The CDR3 is made up of 16 amino acids. Trimming cost V 4 bases and J 5 bases; bases outside gene matches: 9. CDR1 LGHDT and CDR2 YNNKEL come from the germline V gene (reference sequence). TCRdb's table, derived via immunoSEQ multiplex PCR, lists solely in-frame clones and lacks some. The sample lists fewer than 85,000 clones, about 74% occurring once. In Seattle, patients joined the study during active infection and were tracked longitudinally. The sequencing sample was made of peripheral blood. The chain recombines TRBV3-1 (or the pseudogene TRBV3-2) with TRBJ2-1; TRBD2 matches at 9 bases. This receptor was obtained from a man between 65 and 79 years old with COVID-19, enrolled during active disease. The CDR3 here is CASSRADSGGDNEQFF. The DNA of the CDR3 is TGTGCCAGCAGCCGAGCCGATAGCGGGGGCGACAATGAGCAGTTCTTC.